The 16 T cell receptor beta chains reported below all come from one sample, sequenced in a study of T-cell memory formation after mild COVID-19 listed by TCRdb under 2021. Libraries were made using 5' RACE. Sequencing was performed on an Illumina NovaSeq 6000. The raw public reads went through TCRdb reprocessing: fastp at Q25, MiXCR clone calling, in-frame beta chains kept. Every entry covers one CDR3 protein and lists the most common genes and DNA from its rows. The sample table shows 100,000 to 150,000 distinct CDR3 sequences, and approximately 15% are seen once. Approximately 5% of the sample is held by the ten biggest clonotypes. Sequenced material: PBMCs or a T cell subset sorted from them (not recorded which). These receptor sequences come from a man aged 18 to 29 who had mild COVID-19 (a few samples of this study predate the infection). The sample titles of this study are shuffled in the database, so cell type and time point are left out; the donor was told from shared clones.

The rearrangement joins TRBV29-1 to TRBJ2-3; no reliable D call. Trimming removed 6 bases at V and 7 bases at J, with 11 bases between. Germline lookup yields CDR1 SQVTM and CDR2 ANQGSEA. This CDR3 comprises 11 residues. The CDR3 bases are TGCAGCGTGGCCCCGTCCTATACGCAGTATTTT. Protein product: CSVAPSYTQYF.

This clonotype was counted only a few times. The V call is TRBV5-1, the J call TRBJ2-4, with TRBD1 identical over 7 bases. This CDR3 has 15 amino acids. CDR1 is SGHRS and CDR2 is YFSETQ in the germline V gene. Trimming removed 0 bases from V and 3 bases from J; junction bases left unmatched: 3. The DNA for the CDR3 is TGCGCCAGCAGCTTGGCCGACAGGGACAAAAACATTCAGTACTTC. It translates to CASSLADRDKNIQYF.

This clonotype came up a few times. The V call is TRBV7-2, the J call TRBJ2-5; D is uncertain. CDR3 size: 15 residues. The germline CDR1 and CDR2 sequences are SGHTA and FQGNSA. The V and J ends lost 1 base and 2 bases respectively, with 11 bases between them. The CDR3 DNA follows: TGTGCCAGCAGCTTAGGGTCCGCAACTCAAGAGACCCAGTACTTC. Its protein is CASSLGSATQETQYF.

The chain links TRBV20-1 to TRBJ1-4, with unresolved D. Germline CDR1 reads DFQATT; CDR2 reads SNEGSKA (reference sequence). The CDR3 contains 12 residues. Between the trimmed V and J ends, which lost 0 bases and 8 bases, there was a span of 7 bases. The CDR3 is CSARDLGEKLFF. CDR3 nucleotide sequence: TGCAGTGCTAGAGATCTTGGGGAAAAACTGTTTTTT.

This clonotype has only a few counts. The chain carries TRBV15 and TRBJ2-1; D is uncertain. Looked up from germline, CDR1 is LNHNV and CDR2 is YYDKDF (reference sequence). This CDR3 region has 12 residues. V lost 0 bases and J 10 bases, leaving 7 bases between the germline ends. The CDR3 coding sequence is TGTGCCACCAGCAGAGAGCTTGGCGAGCAGTTCTTC. This codes for CATSRELGEQFF.

This sequence joins TRBV7-2 and TRBJ1-2, with a tentative D call TRBD1 (6 bases). Germline V gene lookup returns CDR1 SGHTA and CDR2 FQGNSA. The CDR3 is made up of 14 amino acids. The V end was cut by 1 base, the J end by 4 bases, with 10 bases between. The CDR3 reads CASSLVGGGYGYTF. Here the CDR3 DNA reads TGTGCCAGCAGCTTAGTAGGGGGAGGCTATGGCTACACCTTC.

This clonotype has a single count. J is TRBJ1-1 and V is TRBV5-1; D might be TRBD1 (5 bases). The CDR3 has 14 amino acids. Germline V gene data show CDR1 as SGHRS and CDR2 as YFSETQ. V lost 2 bases and J 4 bases, leaving 12 bases between the germline ends. CDR3 bases: TGCGCCAGCAGCTTTGGGGCCCCGCTCACTGAAGCTTTCTTT. It yields the protein CASSFGAPLTEAFF. Combining the CDR3 with reference TRBV5-1 and TRBJ1-1 gives the whole variable domain KAGVTQTPRYLIKTRGQQVTLSCSPISGHRSVSWYQQTPGQGLQFLFEYFSETQRNKGNFPGRFSGRQFSNSRSEMNVSTLELGDSALYLCASSFGAPLTEAFFGQGTRLTVV.

The rearrangement links TRBV2 to TRBJ2-6; maybe TRBD1 (6 bases). Trimming cost V 6 bases and J 4 bases, with 16 bases left between them. This CDR3 spans 16 amino acids. Germline V gene lookup returns CDR1 SNHLY and CDR2 FYNNEI. In DNA form, the CDR3 reads TGTGCCAGCAGAGACAGGTTTTTACCCGGGGCCAACGTCCTGACTTTC. It is translated as CASRDRFLPGANVLTF.

This clonotype was seen more than once but under ten times. The chain joins TRBV7-2 to TRBJ2-7; 12 positions agree with TRBD2. The CDR3 contains 14 residues. Germline CDR1 reads SGHTA; CDR2 reads FQGNSA. With 5 bases clipped from V and 4 bases from J, the junction kept 3 bases outside the gene matches. This CDR3 reads CASSALAGGYEQYF. In DNA form, the CDR3 reads TGTGCCAGCAGCGCACTAGCGGGGGGATACGAGCAGTACTTC.

This clonotype was detected only a few times. V usage is TRBV7-3 and J usage is TRBJ2-2; D may correspond to TRBD1 or TRBD2 (5 bases each). V was shortened by 5 bases and J by 0 bases, with 25 bases between the two germline ends. Germline loops: CDR1 SGHTA, CDR2 FQGTGA. This CDR3 contains 20 residues. Here the CDR3 DNA reads TGTGCCAGCAGCCCCCACGCGTTCGGGGCACGAGCTGCGAACACCGGGGAGCTGTTTTTT. It specifies CASSPHAFGARAANTGELFF.

This clonotype was observed a few times. The V and J genes are TRBV5-1 and TRBJ1-2; no reliable D call. V was cut by 6 bases and J by 2 bases, with 14 bases left in between. The CDR3 has 14 amino acids. The germline gives CDR1 SGHRS, CDR2 YFSETQ. The CDR3 spells CASTSAGRNYGYTF. The CDR3 region has the DNA TGCGCCAGCACGAGCGCGGGGAGAAACTATGGCTACACCTTC.

This clonotype has more than one count but fewer than ten. The chain uses TRBV15 and TRBJ2-3; D remains unclear. Germline V gene data show CDR1 as LNHNV and CDR2 as YYDKDF (reference sequence). V lost 0 bases and J lost 2, with 6 bases in between. CDR3 length equals 14 residues. CDR3 DNA sequence: TGTGCCACCAGCAGAGATACAGCCACAGATACGCAGTATTTT. It codes for CATSRDTATDTQYF.

The genes are TRBV28 and TRBJ1-1; possibly TRBD1 for D (5 bases). Trimming removed 7 bases at V and 1 base at J, with 16 bases between. CDR1 and CDR2 from the germline V gene are MDHEN and SYDVKM. The length of the CDR3 is 15 residues. The CDR3 loop is CASTIRGGGNTEAFF. DNA of the CDR3: TGTGCCAGCACCATTCGTGGGGGGGGGAACACTGAAGCTTTCTTT.

The chain recombines TRBV18 with TRBJ2-3; tentative D call: TRBD1 (6 bases). CDR3 length: 17 amino acids. Germline V gene lookup returns CDR1 KGHSH and CDR2 LQKENI. The V end lost 3 bases, the J end lost 7 bases, and 23 bases lay between the germline ends. CDR3 sequence (DNA): TGTGCCAGCTCACCTCCTCCTGCGACAGGTTGGGCCCATACGCAGTATTTT. It is translated as CASSPPPATGWAHTQYF.

This clonotype appeared a few times. The CDR3, as DNA: TGTGCCAGCAGTAGGAACAGGGCCAGCACAGATACGCAGTATTTT. It encodes CASSRNRASTDTQYF. This chain connects TRBV25-1 to TRBJ2-3; perhaps TRBD1 as D (6 bases). V dropped 5 bases and J dropped 0 bases, with 12 bases sitting between them. In germline, CDR1 is MGHDK, CDR2 SYGVNS. This CDR3 contains 15 residues.

This clonotype is a singleton in its sample. This chain uses TRBV28 with TRBJ2-1, with TRBD2 as a possible D gene (5 bases). Between the trimmed V and J ends, which lost 7 bases and 10 bases, there was a span of 14 bases. The CDR3 totals 12 residues. Germline assignment: CDR1 MDHEN and CDR2 SYDVKM. CDR3 amino acids: CASNRRAVEQFF. CDR3 DNA: TGTGCCAGCAATCGGCGGGCGGTCGAGCAGTTCTTC.